This T cell receptor (beta chain) is from a study of PD-1 blockade in classical Hodgkin lymphoma. The study's findings and limits: Compared with healthy donors, newly diagnosed patients reportedly showed lower baseline TCR diversity.

The CDR3 runs 12 residues. CDR1 and CDR2 from the germline V gene are SGHKS and YYEKEE (reference sequence). Trimming cost V 2 bases and J 8 bases, with 7 bases left between them. Relapse after autologous stem cell transplantation occurred in every patient, and brentuximab vedotin exposure varied. Profiling relied on immunoSEQ multiplex PCR, and the TCRdb table lists in-frame clones only, not all of them. The profile shows under 70,000 clones, 70% to 90% of them singletons. On this clone: Its cognate antigen is unknown.

The chain has TRBV5-5 and TRBJ2-2, with D possibly being TRBD1 (6 bases). The specimen comprised peripheral blood mononuclear cells (PBMCs), sampled at baseline. This clonotype was obtained from a human donor with classical Hodgkin lymphoma. CDR3 sequence: CASSFTGGELFF. CDR3 coding DNA: TGTGCCAGCAGCTTTACAGGGGGGGAGCTGTTTTTT.